Below are 29 T cell receptor beta chains sequenced from a single sample in a study of T cell clonality in common variable immunodeficiency. Repertoires were generated with immunoSEQ multiplex PCR, while TCRdb's copy carries only in-frame clones and drops some. There are about 47,000 clones in the sample, none observed a single time. Material: peripheral blood mononuclear cells. These receptors were taken from a person aged 18 to 75 in good health.

CDR3 amino acids: CACGTGGNSPLFF. The sequenced CDR3 bases are TGTGCCTGTGGGACTGGAGGTAATTCACCA. The chain carries TRBV30 and TRBJ1-4, with D tentatively TRBD1 (5 bases). The read stops 3 residues short of the end of the CDR3; the missing end is completed from the germline J gene. This CDR3 is 13 amino acids long. In germline, CDR1 is GTSNPN, CDR2 SVGIG (reference sequence).

Regarding this clone: Read data end 3 residues before the CDR3 end; the end is taken from the germline J gene. The chain carries TRBV7-6 and TRBJ2-3, with TRBD2 identical over 10 bases. This CDR3 is 14 amino acids long. The V gene's germline CDR1 is SGHVS and CDR2 FNYEAQ. Incomplete CDR3 DNA: TGTGCCAGCTCGGCTAGCGGGGGACCGGAGACG. This translates into CASSASGGPET. Given in full, the CDR3 is CASSASGGPETQYF.

There are a few counts of this clone. The read gets to within 3 residues of the CDR3 end, and the germline J gene fills in the rest. The V call is TRBV11-2, the J call TRBJ2-1, with 11 bases aligning to TRBD2. Per germline, CDR1 SGHAT and CDR2 FQNNGV. The CDR3 totals 15 residues. With 5 bases clipped from V and 3 bases from J, the junction kept 3 bases outside the gene matches. The CDR3 bases that were read are TGTGCCAGCAGCACGACTAGCGGGAACTACAATGAG. Its translation is CASSTTSGNYNE. The full CDR3 sequence reads CASSTTSGNYNEQFF.

Ten or more counts support this clone. Relative to the germline gene, one junction end is altered; a read error may explain this. CDR3 sequence reads: CASSDTGITDTQYF. The part of the CDR3 DNA that was read is TGTGCTAGCAGCGACACAGGGATCACAGATACG. This chain connects TRBV7-7 to TRBJ2-3, with D perhaps matching TRBD1 (6 bases). The observed sequence ends 3 residues before the CDR3 terminus, with the missing tail filled in from the germline J gene. The V gene's germline CDR1 is SSHAT and CDR2 FNYEAQ (reference sequence). CDR3 length equals 14 residues. Supplemented by reference TRBV7-7 and TRBJ2-3, the full variable domain reads GAGVSQSPRYKVTKRGQDVTLRCDPISSHATLYWYQQALGQGPEFLTYFNYEAQPDKSGLPSDRFSAERPEGSISTLTIQRTEQRDSAMYRCASSDTGITDTQYFGPGTRLTVL.

This clone appeared many times. With the read ending 3 residues before the CDR3 end, the germline J gene is used to fill in that end. Within the sample, other DNA sequences also encode this same CDR3. The V gene is TRBV14, the J gene TRBJ1-2, with D perhaps matching TRBD1 (5 bases). CDR1 is SGHDN, CDR2 FVKESK, per germline. CDR3 length: 18 amino acids. The CDR3 bases that were read are TGTGCCAGCAGCCAAGTAGGTAGGGAGGGGCTGTCGGTTAGGGGC. Translating gives CASSQVGREGLSVRG. The complete CDR3 protein is CASSQVGREGLSVRGYTF.

This clone showed up many times. The DNA ends 3 residues before the CDR3 does, and the rest of the CDR3 is filled in from the germline J gene. The rearrangement uses TRBV7-8 and TRBJ2-7; the D is unclear. The germline V and J ends were trimmed by 5 bases and 3 bases, with 8 bases remaining between them. Germline V CDR1 and CDR2: SGHVS, FQNEAQ. The CDR3 is made up of 12 amino acids. Incomplete CDR3 DNA: TGTGCCAGCAGCCCCCCAGGCTACGAG. This gives the protein CASSPPGYE. The complete CDR3 sequence is CASSPPGYEQYF.

This clone came up many times. The DNA ends 3 residues before the CDR3 does, and the rest of the CDR3 is filled in from the germline J gene. This chain links TRBV2 with TRBJ2-1; possibly TRBD1 for D (5 bases). The CDR3 spans 14 residues. V gave up 3 bases and J gave up 1 base, with 7 bases separating them. Germline CDR1 and CDR2: SNHLY and FYNNEI. The DNA read from the CDR3 is TGTGCCAGCAGTGATCAGGGTTCCTACAATGAG. Translating gives CASSDQGSYNE. The entire CDR3 protein reads CASSDQGSYNEQFF.

This clone was seen repeatedly, ten times or more. The read is 3 residues too short to cover the CDR3 end, so that end is filled in from the germline J gene. The chain combines TRBV19 with TRBJ1-2; possible D gene TRBD1, 6 bases. V was pared by 6 bases and J by 5 bases, with 10 bases between. The CDR3 sequence is 12 residues long. From germline, CDR1 is LNHDA and CDR2 SQIVND (reference sequence). The sequenced part of the CDR3 DNA is TGTGCCAGTAGCCCAACAGGGTATGGC. Residues: CASSPTGYG. The complete CDR3 sequence is CASSPTGYGYTF.

This clone was seen a handful of times. The read terminates 3 residues ahead of where the CDR3 ends, so the germline J gene completes it. The chain has TRBV20-1 and TRBJ2-7; D remains ambiguous. V gave up 5 bases and J gave up 2 bases, with 13 bases separating them. CDR3 length equals 13 residues. The germline V gene encodes CDR1 DFQATT and CDR2 SNEGSKA (reference sequence). The CDR3 region is CSAPSLTTYEQYF. The CDR3 bases that were read are TGCAGTGCTCCTTCACTAACCACCTACGAG.

This clone has at least ten counts. Sequencing ends 3 residues short of the CDR3 end; the germline J gene provides the rest. This chain connects TRBV6-1 to TRBJ1-2, with a weak D call TRBD1 (6 bases). Trimming shortened V by 1 base and J by 4 bases, and 13 bases separated the two germline ends. The CDR3 extends over 15 amino acids. The germline gives CDR1 MNHNS, CDR2 SASEGT. The CDR3 DNA, read in part, is TGTGCCAGCAGTGAAGGGGGGGGGCGCAGCTATGGC. Protein product: CASSEGGGRSYG. The full CDR3 protein reads CASSEGGGRSYGYTF.

This clone occurred many times. Read data end 3 residues before the CDR3 end; the end is taken from the germline J gene. The chain is built from TRBV19 and TRBJ2-2, with 14 bases fitting TRBD2. V gave up 5 bases and J gave up 3 bases; unmatched junction bases: 14. Per the germline V gene, CDR1 is LNHDA and CDR2 is SQIVND (reference sequence). This CDR3 contains 20 residues. The CDR3 bases that were read are TGTGCCAGTAGTGATTCATTGGACGGGACTAGCGGGAGTTACACCGGGGAG. It encodes CASSDSLDGTSGSYTGE. The complete CDR3 protein is CASSDSLDGTSGSYTGELFF.

Ten or more counts support this clone. The observed sequence ends 3 residues before the CDR3 terminus, with the missing tail filled in from the germline J gene. The chain employs TRBV19 and TRBJ2-3; 10 bases align to TRBD2. This CDR3 has 17 residues. The V gene's germline CDR1 is LNHDA and CDR2 SQIVND (reference sequence). V shed 1 base, J shed 2 bases, and the junction held 6 bases outside the gene matches. The CDR3 DNA, read in part, is TGTGCCAGTAGTATAGGGAGCGGGAGGGCCCCCACAGATACG. It is translated as CASSIGSGRAPTDT. The whole CDR3 reads CASSIGSGRAPTDTQYF.

This clone was recorded many times. The CDR3 is cut off 3 residues early in the read; its end comes from the germline J gene. This chain connects TRBV19 to TRBJ2-1, with TRBD1 identical over 9 bases. The CDR3 loop spans 16 amino acids. Losses at the gene ends were 2 bases for V and 3 bases for J; bases not matched to a gene: 5. Germline V gene sequence: CDR1 LNHDA, CDR2 SQIVND (reference sequence). The covered CDR3 bases are TGTGCCAGTAGTATATATCCGGGACAGGGCTACAATGAG. Translated: CASSIYPGQGYNE. The full CDR3 protein is CASSIYPGQGYNEQFF.

This clone was observed at least ten times. Read coverage stops 3 residues before the CDR3 terminus; the germline J gene supplies the remainder. The chain recombines TRBV7-9 with TRBJ2-2; D is possibly TRBD1 (6 bases). The CDR3 sequence is 15 residues long. Per the germline V gene, CDR1 is SEHNR and CDR2 is FQNEAQ (reference sequence). The V end was cut by 5 bases, the J end by 5 bases, with 15 bases between. CDR3 residues: CASSGPRGSTGELFF. The CDR3 DNA, read in part, is TGTGCCAGCAGCGGACCCAGGGGTTCAACCGGGGAG. Full variable domain (outside the CDR3, taken from reference TRBV7-9 and TRBJ2-2): DTGVSQNPRHKITKRGQNVTFRCDPISEHNRLYWYRQTLGQGPEFLTYFQNEAQLEKSRLLSDRFSAERPKGSFSTLEIQRTEQGDSAMYLCASSGPRGSTGELFFGEGSRLTVL.

This clone was counted many times. With the read ending 3 residues before the CDR3 end, the germline J gene is used to fill in that end. The chain couples TRBV5-1 to TRBJ2-5, with TRBD2 matching over 9 bases. Germline V gives CDR1 SGHRS, CDR2 YFSETQ. The V gene end was trimmed by 0 bases and the J gene end by 3 bases; junction bases not matched to a gene: 9. The CDR3 sequence is 17 residues long. CDR3: CASSLGIAGAGEETQYF. CDR3 bases read: TGCGCCAGCAGCTTGGGGATAGCGGGGGCTGGGGAAGAGACC.

The CDR3: CASSASTGWETQYF. The sequenced part of the CDR3 DNA is TGTGCCAGCAGCGCCTCTACAGGGTGGGAGACG. The chain has TRBV7-9 and TRBJ2-3, with D tentatively TRBD1 (6 bases). The read gets to within 3 residues of the CDR3 end, and the germline J gene fills in the rest. The CDR3 length is 14 residues. Germline V lookup: CDR1 SEHNR, CDR2 FQNEAQ (reference sequence). The whole variable domain, remainder taken from reference TRBV7-9 and TRBJ2-3, is DTGVSQNPRHKITKRGQNVTFRCDPISEHNRLYWYRQTLGQGPEFLTYFQNEAQLEKSRLLSDRFSAERPKGSFSTLEIQRTEQGDSAMYLCASSASTGWETQYFGPGTRLTVL.

Only a few counts were recorded for this clone. One junction end does not reproduce the germline sequence, and a read error may be involved. From the germline J gene comes the end of the CDR3, since the read stops 3 residues before it. V and J are TRBV7-7 and TRBJ2-3, with a possible D match to TRBD1 (6 bases). This CDR3 region has 14 residues. Germline loops: CDR1 SSHAT, CDR2 FNYEAQ (reference sequence). The DNA read from the CDR3 is TGTGCTAGCAGCCTAGGACAGTGGGAAGAGACG. Its protein is CASSLGQWEET. The whole CDR3 reads CASSLGQWEETQYF.

This clone was detected many times. The CDR3 is cut off 3 residues early in the read; its end comes from the germline J gene. The gene calls are TRBV7-9 and TRBJ1-6, with D unresolved. V dropped 3 bases and J dropped 10 bases, with 13 bases sitting between them. Germline V gene sequence: CDR1 SEHNR, CDR2 FQNEAQ (reference sequence). The CDR3 totals 14 residues. This CDR3 is CASSFIPRGSPLHF. The part of the CDR3 DNA that was read is TGTGCCAGCAGCTTCATACCACGGGGATCACCC.

In its sample, this clone was seen many times. The CDR3 extends 3 residues past the end of the read, so its final part is completed from the germline J gene. The rearrangement joins TRBV7-6 to TRBJ1-2; 9 nucleotides line up with TRBD1. CDR3 length equals 15 residues. V gave up 5 bases and J gave up 6 bases; unmatched junction bases: 10. Germline-derived CDR1 and CDR2 are SGHVS and FNYEAQ. CDR3 DNA (partial): TGTGCCAGCAGCACCACACTGGACAGGGGTCATGGC. It specifies CASSTTLDRGHG. The CDR3, in full, reads CASSTTLDRGHGYTF.

This clone has ten or more counts. The read finishes 3 residues shy of the CDR3 end, and the germline J gene is used to complete it. V usage is TRBV23-1 and J usage is TRBJ2-2, with 7 bases that match TRBD2. TRBV23-1 belongs to the ORF category, with a function that is uncertain. CDR3 size: 17 residues. The junction had 13 bases not matched to a gene; V was cut back by 3 bases and J by 6 bases. The CDR3 here is CASSHTSGGRSAGELFF. CDR3 DNA (partial): TGCGCCAGCAGTCACACATCCGGGGGGAGGTCGGCCGGGGAG.

Many counts were recorded for this clone. The read ends 3 residues before the CDR3 terminus; that terminus is restored from the germline J gene. This rearrangement joins TRBV5-1 to TRBJ1-1; 8 bases match TRBD1. The ends lost 0 bases at V and 7 bases at J; junction bases unmatched: 5. The CDR3 runs to 14 residues. The germline V gene has CDR1 SGHRS and CDR2 YFSETQ. The sequenced CDR3 bases are TGCGCCAGCAGCTTGGCACAGGGGGTAGGTGAA. Protein sequence: CASSLAQGVGE. From start to end, the CDR3 is CASSLAQGVGEAFF.

This clone was counted ten times or more. The read halts 3 residues ahead of the CDR3 end, with the missing end drawn from the germline J gene. This chain links TRBV6-1 with TRBJ2-5; perhaps TRBD2 as D (5 bases). The ends were cut back, 4 bases at V and 3 bases at J, with 15 bases in the middle. This CDR3 spans 15 amino acids. Germline lookup yields CDR1 MNHNS and CDR2 SASEGT. The part of the CDR3 DNA that was read is TGTGCCAGCAGTGGTAAACTAGGGATGGAAGAGACC. Its protein product is CASSGKLGMEET. The CDR3 reads in full as CASSGKLGMEETQYF.

The table lists this clone with many counts. The read gets to within 3 residues of the CDR3 end, and the germline J gene fills in the rest. This rearrangement joins TRBV20-1 to TRBJ2-1; a weak D match, TRBD1 (6 bases). Trimming pared 0 bases from V and 5 bases from J, leaving 8 bases between. This CDR3 comprises 13 residues. Germline values: CDR1 DFQATT, CDR2 SNEGSKA (reference sequence). The CDR3 here is CSARETGHNEQFF. Partial CDR3 DNA: TGCAGTGCTAGAGAAACAGGGCACAATGAG.

This clone came up a few times. CDR3 DNA (partial): TGCAGTGCTTCCCCTTCCCACAGGGTGATGCGGCCC. Translating gives CSASPSHRVMRP. The entire CDR3 sequence reads CSASPSHRVMRPQHF. The chain couples TRBV20-1 to TRBJ1-5; D is possibly TRBD1 (6 bases). The read finishes 3 residues shy of the CDR3 end, and the germline J gene is used to complete it. This CDR3 has 15 amino acids. Germline loops: CDR1 DFQATT, CDR2 SNEGSKA (reference sequence). V was pared by 5 bases and J by 9 bases, with 23 bases between.

This clone was observed many times. With the read ending 3 residues before the CDR3 end, the germline J gene is used to fill in that end. The chain combines TRBV24-1 with TRBJ2-5; tentative D call: TRBD1 (5 bases). Germline V gene data show CDR1 as KGHDR and CDR2 as SFDVKD. This CDR3 spans 14 amino acids. Trimming took off 3 bases at V and 4 bases at J, with 11 bases between the two ends. The CDR3 here is CATSDTSRVETQYF. The sequenced CDR3 bases are TGTGCCACCAGTGATACGTCCAGGGTAGAGACC.

This clone was found many times. The DNA ends 3 residues before the CDR3 does, and the rest of the CDR3 is filled in from the germline J gene. The chain links TRBV6-1 to TRBJ2-7, with 7 bases identical to TRBD2. The V segment lost 4 bases and the J segment 4 bases; nucleotides outside the gene matches: 7. Per germline, CDR1 MNHNS and CDR2 SASEGT. This CDR3 spans 14 amino acids. CDR3 bases read: TGTGCCAGCAGTGGGGGGGGAGGGAAGTACGAG. Translation: CASSGGGGKYE. The full CDR3 is CASSGGGGKYEQYF.

Many counts were recorded for this clone. The CDR3 end is not reached by the read, which stops 3 residues before it; the germline J gene fills it in. The chain has TRBV2 and TRBJ2-1; 7 positions match TRBD2. The CDR3 consists of 11 residues. The ends lost 5 bases at V and 9 bases at J; junction bases unmatched: 1. Germline V gene lookup returns CDR1 SNHLY and CDR2 FYNNEI. CDR3: CASSRTSEQFF. CDR3 DNA (partial): TGTGCCAGCAGTAGGACTAGTGAG.

This clone was seen only a few times. The CDR3 end falls 3 residues outside the read, so it is completed with the germline J gene. This chain joins TRBV30 and TRBJ2-3; 12 bases map to TRBD2. The CDR3 has 17 amino acids. V gave up 1 base and J gave up 7 bases; unmatched junction bases: 12. In germline, CDR1 is GTSNPN, CDR2 SVGIG (reference sequence). CDR3: CAWSASPSGRAKNTQYF. The part of the CDR3 DNA that was read is TGTGCCTGGAGTGCCTCCCCTAGCGGGAGGGCCAAAAATACG.

This clone came up many times. The read stops 3 residues short of the end of the CDR3; the missing end is completed from the germline J gene. V usage is TRBV18 and J usage is TRBJ1-2; possibly TRBD1 for D (5 bases). Germline CDR1 reads KGHSH; CDR2 reads LQKENI. CDR3 length: 14 amino acids. CDR3 DNA, as far as it was read: TGTGCCAGCTCACCACGTCAGGGTGGTCTGGGC. Protein product: CASSPRQGGLG. The full CDR3 reads CASSPRQGGLGYTF.